These 9 T cell receptor beta chains came from one sample sequenced in a study of shared clonotypes between healthy human individuals. Positively selected for CCR7, the CD45RO-negative cells used as naive CD8 cells excluded terminally differentiated effector memory CD45RA+ cells. Sequencing used immunoSEQ multiplex PCR; TCRdb keeps in-frame clones, though not all of them. Altogether approximately 2,000,000 clones are present, just over 90% being singletons, with the ten largest covering approximately 1.6%. Sequencing input: naive CD8+ T cells from PBMCs. The origin of the receptors is a man between 18 and 35 years old in good health. Some clones in this sample may be carry-over from other donors' samples.

The chain carries TRBV29-1 and TRBJ1-2, with D hard to call. With 3 bases removed from V and 0 bases from J, the gap between germline ends came to 8 bases. The CDR3 is 13 amino acids. Germline-derived CDR1 and CDR2 are SQVTM and ANQGSEA. CDR3 loop: CSVEDGPNYGYTF. DNA of the CDR3: TGCAGCGTTGAGGACGGTCCTAACTATGGCTACACCTTC.

V usage is TRBV11-3 and J usage is TRBJ2-1; a possible D gene is TRBD2 (5 bases). The V gene's germline CDR1 is SGHNT and CDR2 YENEEA. This CDR3 region has 14 residues. Deletions cut 4 bases from V and 6 bases from J, with 13 bases between. The CDR3, as DNA: TGTGCCAGCAGCTCCCGGGAACGGGCCAATGAGCAGTTCTTC. It translates to CASSSRERANEQFF.

This rearrangement joins TRBV9 to TRBJ2-7; D ambiguous. CDR1 is SGDLS and CDR2 is YYNGEE in the germline V gene. Trimming took off 1 base at V and 1 base at J, with 12 bases between the two ends. The CDR3 totals 15 residues. The CDR3 loop is CASSVTAVSSYEQYF. The CDR3 DNA is TGTGCCAGCAGCGTAACGGCAGTTAGTTCCTACGAGCAGTACTTC.

CDR3 sequence: CASSPREGAWEQYF. CDR3 coding DNA: TGTGCCAGCAGCCCAAGAGAGGGGGCGTGGGAGCAGTACTTC. V gene TRBV27 combines with J gene TRBJ2-7; 7 bases map to TRBD1. V shed 6 bases, J shed 7 bases, and the junction held 12 bases outside the gene matches. Germline CDR1 and CDR2: MNHEY and SMNVEV (reference sequence). CDR3 length equals 14 residues.

The rearrangement uses TRBV11-2 and TRBJ2-1, with 8 nucleotides matching TRBD1. This CDR3 has 15 residues. Unmatched junction bases numbered 6, after V lost 5 bases and J lost 3 bases. Germline CDR1 SGHAT, CDR2 FQNNGV. CDR3 nucleotides: TGTGCCAGCAGCCAGGACAGGGCTAGCTACAATGAGCAGTTCTTC. Its protein product is CASSQDRASYNEQFF. Based on the CDR3 plus reference TRBV11-2 and TRBJ2-1, the full variable domain is EAGVAQSPRYKIIEKRQSVAFWCNPISGHATLYWYQQILGQGPKLLIQFQNNGVVDDSQLPKDRFSAERLKGVDSTLKIQPAKLEDSAVYLCASSQDRASYNEQFFGPGTRLTVL.

This clone was counted once. V and J are TRBV9 and TRBJ2-1; 7 bases are shared with TRBD2. In germline, CDR1 is SGDLS, CDR2 YYNGEE. With 0 bases clipped from V and 5 bases from J, the junction kept 8 bases outside the gene matches. The CDR3 totals 16 residues. The CDR3 is CASSVGGAGEDNEQFF. The CDR3 DNA follows: TGTGCCAGCAGCGTAGGGGGCGCGGGAGAAGACAATGAGCAGTTCTTC.

This clone was picked up one time. The rearrangement uses TRBV7-8 and TRBJ2-5, with D unclear. The CDR3 runs to 15 residues. Looked up from germline, CDR1 is SGHVS and CDR2 is FQNEAQ. Trimming removed 1 base from V and 5 bases from J, with 14 bases in between. The CDR3 loop is CASSLVLGLLETQYF. The CDR3 region has the DNA TGTGCCAGCAGCTTAGTGTTAGGGCTGCTGGAGACCCAGTACTTC.

The genes are TRBV7-8 and TRBJ1-4; no reliable D call. The CDR3 totals 14 residues. The V gene's germline CDR1 is SGHVS and CDR2 FQNEAQ. V was shortened by 2 bases and J by 4 bases, with 8 bases between the two germline ends. As DNA, the CDR3 is TGTGCCAGCAGCTTAATAGGGATTAATGAAAAACTGTTTTTT. This codes for CASSLIGINEKLFF.

J is TRBJ2-5 and V is TRBV4-1; D may match TRBD1 or TRBD2 (5 bases each). Gene TRBJ2-7 matches the end of the DNA better, so the J call may be wrong. Per germline, CDR1 MGHRA and CDR2 YSYEKL. The CDR3 extends over 14 amino acids. The chain's CDR3 is CASSPRDGAYEQYF. Written as DNA, the CDR3 is TGCGCCAGCAGCCCTCGGGACGGTGCCTACGAGCAGTACTTC.